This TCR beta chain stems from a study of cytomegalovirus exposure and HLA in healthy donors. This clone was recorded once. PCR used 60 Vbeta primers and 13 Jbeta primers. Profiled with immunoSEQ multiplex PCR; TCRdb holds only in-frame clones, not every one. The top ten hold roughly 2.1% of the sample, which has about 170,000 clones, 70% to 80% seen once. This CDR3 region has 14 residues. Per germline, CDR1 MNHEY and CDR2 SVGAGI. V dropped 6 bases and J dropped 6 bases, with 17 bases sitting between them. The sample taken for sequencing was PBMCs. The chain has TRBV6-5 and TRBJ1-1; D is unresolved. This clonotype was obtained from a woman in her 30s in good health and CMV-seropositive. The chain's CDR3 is CASSPPGANAEAFF. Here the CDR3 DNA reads TGTGCCAGCAGCCCGCCAGGCGCAAACGCTGAAGCTTTCTTT.